This record looks at one TCR beta chain sequence and its context. Germline assignment: CDR1 MNHNS and CDR2 SASEGT. The CDR3 runs 17 residues. With V trimmed by 2 bases and J by 7 bases, 12 bases remained unmatched. As for time point: week 3, after first cycle of checkpoint inhibitor. At 12 weeks after first infusion, RECIST 1.1 defined response for most patients. Prior systemic cancer therapy, immunosuppressant use and other active malignancies excluded patients. These data originate in a study of blood T cell dynamics during melanoma immunotherapy. DNA loading was fixed at 350 to 450 ng for all bulk PBMC samples. Clones were read by immunoSEQ multiplex PCR, and TCRdb kept only the in-frame ones, dropping some. The data hold 8,500 to 14,000 clones, with more than 70% observed a single time.

The material was blood, obtained from a patient treated with checkpoint blockade. The receptor was isolated from a human donor with melanoma. The chain is built from TRBV6-1 and TRBJ2-1; 9 positions match TRBD2. The CDR3 here is CASSELGGRAGGNEQFF. DNA of the CDR3: TGTGCCAGCAGTGAACTGGGCGGGAGGGCTGGGGGTAATGAGCAGTTCTTC.